This T cell receptor beta chain was sequenced during a study of PD-L1 blockade in urothelial cancer. Some clones are missing from TCRdb's copy, which holds only in-frame ones; the method was immunoSEQ multiplex PCR. The sample comprises around 130,000 clones, around 85% of which are singletons, and 2.5% to 3.5% rests with the top ten. V lost 1 base, J lost 3 bases, and 7 bases lay in between. The CDR3 has 14 residues. Germline loops: CDR1 SGHVS, CDR2 FQNEAQ. Time point indicated: pretreatment peripheral blood. V is TRBV7-8 and J is TRBJ1-5; D gene uncertain. This specimen was PBMCs, taken around atezolizumab (anti-PD-L1) treatment. The source of this sequence is a man in his fifties or sixties with urothelial cancer. CDR3 coding DNA: TGTGCCAGCAGCTTAGATACAGTCAATCAGCCCCAGCATTTT. Its translation: CASSLDTVNQPQHF.